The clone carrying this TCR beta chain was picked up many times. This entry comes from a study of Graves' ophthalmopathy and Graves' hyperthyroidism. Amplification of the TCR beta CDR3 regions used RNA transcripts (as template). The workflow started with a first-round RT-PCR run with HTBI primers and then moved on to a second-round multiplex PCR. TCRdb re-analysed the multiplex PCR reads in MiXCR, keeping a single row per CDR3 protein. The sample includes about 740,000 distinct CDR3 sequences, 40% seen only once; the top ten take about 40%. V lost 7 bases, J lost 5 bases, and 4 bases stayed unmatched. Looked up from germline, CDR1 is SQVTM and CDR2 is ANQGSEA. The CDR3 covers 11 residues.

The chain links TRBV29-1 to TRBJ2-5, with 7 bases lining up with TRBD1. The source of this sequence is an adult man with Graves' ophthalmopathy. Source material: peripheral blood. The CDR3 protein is CSGQGEETQYF. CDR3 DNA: TGCAGCGGTCAGGGGGAGGAGACCCAGTACTTC.